Reported below is one T cell receptor (beta chain). The data are from a study of cytomegalovirus exposure and HLA in healthy donors. In the PCR, 60 Vbeta and 13 Jbeta primers were used. Data came from immunoSEQ multiplex PCR; TCRdb stores just in-frame clones and leaves some out. The sample holds about 120,000 clones, around 70% seen once. This sequence originates from a man in his forties in good health and CMV-seropositive. The sample was PBMCs.

CDR3 bases: TGTGCCAGCGTTCGGGGGGGGGAAGAGACCCAGTACTTC. Amino acid sequence: CASVRGGEETQYF. The chain combines TRBV28 with TRBJ2-5, with TRBD2 matching over 8 bases. Trimming at V came to 8 bases and at J to 3 bases, leaving 5 bases not matched to a gene. This CDR3 contains 13 residues. The germline CDR1 and CDR2 sequences are MDHEN and SYDVKM.